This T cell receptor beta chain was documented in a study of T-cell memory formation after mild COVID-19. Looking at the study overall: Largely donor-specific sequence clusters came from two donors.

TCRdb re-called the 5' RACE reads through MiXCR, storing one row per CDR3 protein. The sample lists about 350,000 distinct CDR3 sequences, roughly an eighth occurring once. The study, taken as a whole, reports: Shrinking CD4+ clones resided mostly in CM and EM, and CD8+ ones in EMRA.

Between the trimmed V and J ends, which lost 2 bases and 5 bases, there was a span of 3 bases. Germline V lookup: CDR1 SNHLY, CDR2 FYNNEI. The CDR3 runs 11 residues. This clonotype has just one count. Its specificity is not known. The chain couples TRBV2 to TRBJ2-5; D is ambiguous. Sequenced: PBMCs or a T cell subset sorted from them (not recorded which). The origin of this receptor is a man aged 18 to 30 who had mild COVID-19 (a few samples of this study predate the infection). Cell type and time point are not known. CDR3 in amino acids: CASSEYETQYF. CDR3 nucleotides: TGTGCCAGCAGTGAATATGAGACCCAGTACTTC.